The 7 T cell receptor beta chains in this list originate from one sample, sequenced in a study of CD8+ T cells in alopecia areata. cDNA serving as the sequencing template came from extracted, reverse transcribed RNA. Profiled with immunoSEQ multiplex PCR; TCRdb holds only in-frame clones, not every one. There are more than 10,000 clones in the sample; roughly three fifths occur only once, and about 7.3% lies in the top ten. Samples from alopecia areata patients were lesional scalp punch biopsies and peripheral blood. The source material was skin, sampled at week 0. Receptor source: a human donor with alopecia areata.

V gene TRBV7-9 combines with J gene TRBJ1-2, with no clear D. V was pared by 5 bases and J by 4 bases, with 17 bases between. The CDR3 loop spans 15 amino acids. CDR1 is SEHNR and CDR2 is FQNEAQ in the germline V gene (reference sequence). In nucleotides, the CDR3 is TGTGCCAGCAGCCCCCCTAGGGAGTCCCCCTATGGCTACACCTTC. Translating it yields CASSPPRESPYGYTF.

A few counts support this clone. The chain uses TRBV7-9 and TRBJ1-6, with 7 bases that match TRBD1. J gave up 7 bases and V 5 bases, and 14 bases lay outside the gene matches. The CDR3 consists of 17 residues. The germline CDR1 and CDR2 sequences are SEHNR and FQNEAQ (reference sequence). CDR3 sequence: CASSIPDREGANSPLHF. The CDR3 DNA follows: TGTGCCAGCAGCATACCAGACAGGGAGGGTGCCAATTCACCCCTCCACTTT.

This clone was observed a few times. The chain joins TRBV6-1 to TRBJ1-1; 7 bases map to TRBD1. Trimming cost V 4 bases and J 5 bases; bases outside gene matches: 16. Germline CDR1 MNHNS, CDR2 SASEGT. CDR3 length equals 17 residues. DNA for the CDR3: TGTGCCAGCAGTGGTCAGACAGGGCGTGCGGCGTGGACTGAAGCTTTCTTT. Translated: CASSGQTGRAAWTEAFF.

The chain uses TRBV4-1 and TRBJ2-6, with 7 bases fitting TRBD1. The CDR3 is made up of 17 amino acids. After removal of 0 bases from V and 0 bases from J, the junction contained 2 bases not matched to a gene. Germline CDR1 MGHRA, CDR2 YSYEKL. The chain's CDR3 is CASSQDRGSSGANVLTF. CDR3 DNA sequence: TGCGCCAGCAGCCAAGACAGGGGGAGCTCTGGGGCCAACGTCCTGACTTTC.

This clone rates as medium-sized. This CDR3 is CASSQNGLLNTDTQYF. The CDR3 nucleotides are TGTGCCAGCAGCCAAAACGGACTTCTCAACACAGATACGCAGTATTTT. The J gene is TRBJ2-3, the V gene TRBV14; the D gene is possibly TRBD2 (5 bases). This CDR3 is built from 16 residues. CDR1 is SGHDN, CDR2 FVKESK, per germline. V lost 2 bases to trimming and J lost 2 bases, with 14 bases between them.

The rearrangement links TRBV7-7 to TRBJ2-5; TRBD2 is a possible D gene (6 bases). This CDR3 is built from 15 residues. V lost 5 bases, J lost 4 bases, and 17 bases lay in between. CDR1 is SSHAT, CDR2 FNYEAQ, per germline (reference sequence). The CDR3 reads CASSNYWGVGETQYF. The CDR3 DNA sequence: TGTGCCAGCAGCAATTATTGGGGGGTTGGAGAGACCCAGTACTTC.

In its sample, this clone was seen a few times. The gene calls are TRBV7-2 and TRBJ2-7; D might be TRBD2 (7 bases). Trimming took 2 bases from V and 0 from J, leaving 11 bases between them. This CDR3 spans 15 amino acids. The germline V gene has CDR1 SGHTA and CDR2 FQGNSA. In nucleotides, the CDR3 is TGTGCCAGCAGCTTACCAAGGGGGGGCTCCTACGAGCAGTACTTC. Translation gives CASSLPRGGSYEQYF. Full variable domain (missing parts from reference TRBV7-2 and TRBJ2-7): GAGVSQSPSNKVTEKGKDVELRCDPISGHTALYWYRQSLGQGLEFLIYFQGNSAPDKSGLPSDRFSAERTGGSVSTLTIQRTQQEDSAVYLCASSLPRGGSYEQYFGPGTRLTVT.